The source of this TCR beta chain is a study of blood T cells in healthy people across ages. Germline values: CDR1 MNHNS, CDR2 SASEGT. The CDR3 totals 19 residues. Study-level findings and limits: Researchers judged that diversity estimates from one million T cells fell short of true values. Long-lived donors exceeded aged donors in naive CD4+ cells and diversity. Not knowing donor CMV status may have confounded expanded clonotype changes.

A sample-barcoded 5' primer and a J-beta primer mix were used in a second PCR of roughly 7 to 12 cycles. Using its own MiXCR run on the 5' RACE reads, TCRdb lists one record per CDR3 protein. The sample lists 1.8 million or so distinct CDR3 sequences, 35% to 50% occurring once. Comment on this clonotype: The antigen remains unidentified. Germline is not matched at one junction end, which may reflect a read error.

Healthy Russian Caucasian donors spanned ages 6 to 90 years. The receptor comes from a human donor in good health. The specimen was blood. The rearrangement joins TRBV6-1 to TRBJ2-6; D ambiguous. Here the CDR3 DNA reads TGTACCAGCAGTGATCTATTTGTAGGAATGGTTGGTGGGGCCAACGTCCTGACTTTC. Encoded protein: CTSSDLFVGMVGGANVLTF.